Below, 3 T cell receptor beta chains from the same sample are listed, as sequenced in a study of Tregs in tolerant kidney transplant recipients. The repertoire was sequenced with immunoSEQ multiplex PCR; TCRdb's copy has only in-frame clones and lacks some. Counted here are about 110,000 clones, 90% occurring once; the ten biggest clones make up about 0.31%. Sequenced material: CD4+ T cells from blood, taken before the transplant. These receptors all come from a human donor who received a combined kidney and bone marrow transplant.

V usage is TRBV10-3 and J usage is TRBJ2-5; 9 positions match TRBD2. CDR1 is ENHRY and CDR2 is SYGVKD in the germline V gene. The trim removed 2 bases at V and 5 bases at J, leaving 3 bases unmatched. The CDR3 spans 14 residues. CDR3 sequence (DNA): TGTGCCATCAGTGAGGGACTAGCGAGCGAGACCCAGTACTTC. This gives the protein CAISEGLASETQYF.

The chain combines TRBV19 with TRBJ1-2; D unclear. The germline CDR1 and CDR2 sequences are LNHDA and SQIVND (reference sequence). V lost 4 bases and J lost 0, with 6 bases in between. The CDR3 is made up of 13 amino acids. This chain's CDR3 is CASSTSSNYGYTF. CDR3 DNA sequence: TGTGCCAGTAGTACAAGCTCTAACTATGGCTACACCTTC. Using reference TRBV19 and TRBJ1-2 for the parts outside the CDR3, the full variable domain is DGGITQSPKYLFRKEGQNVTLSCEQNLNHDAMYWYRQDPGQGLRLIYYSQIVNDFQKGDIAEGYSVSREKKESFPLTVTSAQKNPTAFYLCASSTSSNYGYTFGSGTRLTVV.

This clone was observed a handful of times. The V call is TRBV27, the J call TRBJ2-7, with TRBD2 as a possible D gene (7 bases). The V end was cut by 3 bases, the J end by 6 bases, with 12 bases between. The CDR3 extends over 13 amino acids. CDR1 is MNHEY and CDR2 is SMNVEV in the germline V gene (reference sequence). CDR3 residues: CASSFRGAFEQYF. CDR3 sequence (DNA): TGTGCCAGCAGTTTTCGGGGGGCGTTCGAGCAGTACTTC.